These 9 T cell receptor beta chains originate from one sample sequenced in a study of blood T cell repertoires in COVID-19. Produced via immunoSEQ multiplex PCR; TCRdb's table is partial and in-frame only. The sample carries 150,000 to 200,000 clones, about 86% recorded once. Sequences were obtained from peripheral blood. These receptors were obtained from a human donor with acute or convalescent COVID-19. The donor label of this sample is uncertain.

The CDR3 sequence is CASGWDTQYF. Written as DNA, the CDR3 is TGTGCCTCCGGGTGGGATACGCAGTATTTT. The genes are TRBV30 and TRBJ2-3; D uncertain. The CDR3 contains 10 residues. V was trimmed by 7 bases and J by 6 bases, leaving 8 bases between them. The germline V gene encodes CDR1 GTSNPN and CDR2 SVGIG (reference sequence).

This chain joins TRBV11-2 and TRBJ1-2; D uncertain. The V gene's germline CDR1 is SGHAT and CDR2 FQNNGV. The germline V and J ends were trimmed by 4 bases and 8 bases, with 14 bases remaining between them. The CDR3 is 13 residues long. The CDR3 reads CASSSTLMVGYTF. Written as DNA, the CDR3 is TGTGCCAGCAGCTCAACTCTCATGGTCGGCTACACCTTC.

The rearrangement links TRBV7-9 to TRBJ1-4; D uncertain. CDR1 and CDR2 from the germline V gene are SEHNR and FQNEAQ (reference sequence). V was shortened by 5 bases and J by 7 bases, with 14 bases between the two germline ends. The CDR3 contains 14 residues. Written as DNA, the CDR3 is TGTGCCAGCAGCCGAGCGGGGAGCGGTGAAAAACTGTTTTTT. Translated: CASSRAGSGEKLFF.

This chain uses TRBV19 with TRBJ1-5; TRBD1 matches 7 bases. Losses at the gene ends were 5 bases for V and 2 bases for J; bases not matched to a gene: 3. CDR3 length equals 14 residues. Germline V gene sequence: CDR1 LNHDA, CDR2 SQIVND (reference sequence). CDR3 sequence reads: CASSVTGGNQPQHF. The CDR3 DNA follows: TGTGCCAGTAGTGTTACAGGGGGCAATCAGCCCCAGCATTTT.

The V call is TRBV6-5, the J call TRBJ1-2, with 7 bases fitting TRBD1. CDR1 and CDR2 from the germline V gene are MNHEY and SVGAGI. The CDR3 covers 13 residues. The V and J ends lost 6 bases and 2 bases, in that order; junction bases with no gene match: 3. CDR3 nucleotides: TGTGCCAGCAGCATGGACAGGAACTATGGCTACACCTTC. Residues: CASSMDRNYGYTF.

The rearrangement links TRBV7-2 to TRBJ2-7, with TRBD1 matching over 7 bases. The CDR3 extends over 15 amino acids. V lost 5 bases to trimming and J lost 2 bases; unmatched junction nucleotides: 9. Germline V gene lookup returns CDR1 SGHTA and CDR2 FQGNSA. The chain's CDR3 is CASSAPSGQTYEQYF. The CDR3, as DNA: TGTGCCAGCAGCGCGCCCTCGGGACAGACCTACGAGCAGTACTTC.

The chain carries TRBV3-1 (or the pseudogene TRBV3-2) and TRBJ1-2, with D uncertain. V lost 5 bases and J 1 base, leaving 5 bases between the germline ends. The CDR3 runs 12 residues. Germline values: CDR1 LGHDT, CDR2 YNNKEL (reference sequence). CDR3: CASSRVNYGYTF. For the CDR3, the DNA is TGTGCCAGCAGCAGAGTTAACTATGGCTACACCTTC.

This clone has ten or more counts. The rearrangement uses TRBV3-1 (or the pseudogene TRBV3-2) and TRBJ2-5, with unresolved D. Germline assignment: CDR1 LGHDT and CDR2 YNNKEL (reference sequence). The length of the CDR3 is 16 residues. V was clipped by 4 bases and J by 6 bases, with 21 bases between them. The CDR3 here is CASSPINLGGSQTQYF. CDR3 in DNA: TGTGCCAGCAGCCCTATAAACCTTGGCGGAAGCCAGACCCAGTACTTC.

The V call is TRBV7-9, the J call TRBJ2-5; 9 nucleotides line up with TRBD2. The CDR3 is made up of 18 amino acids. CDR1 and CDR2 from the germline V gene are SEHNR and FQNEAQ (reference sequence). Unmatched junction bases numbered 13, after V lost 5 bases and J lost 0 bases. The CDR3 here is CASSPLRLAGMDQETQYF. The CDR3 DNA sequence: TGTGCCAGCAGCCCCCTCAGGCTAGCGGGAATGGACCAAGAGACCCAGTACTTC. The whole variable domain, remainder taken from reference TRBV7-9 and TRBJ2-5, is DTGVSQNPRHKITKRGQNVTFRCDPISEHNRLYWYRQTLGQGPEFLTYFQNEAQLEKSRLLSDRFSAERPKGSFSTLEIQRTEQGDSAMYLCASSPLRLAGMDQETQYFGPGTRLLVL.